This TCR beta chain was sequenced in a study of T cell responses to AZD1222 COVID-19 vaccine (dated by TCRdb to the early 2020s). Regarding the research as a whole: A total of just over 230 trial participants underwent TCR sequencing, of whom approximately 200 had received two doses of AZD1222 and around 26 had received two doses of the MenACWY control vaccine. Trial participants were enrolled by age into subgroups of 18-55, 56-69 and 70-plus years, and around 140, 26 and 57 TCR-sequenced participants, respectively, were included in these subgroups.

The CDR3 regions of human TCRbeta chains were analyzed by immunosequencing. The study's processing was this. Repertoire TCRs were matched against a reference library of SARS-CoV-2-specific TCRs generated with the MIRA antigen-specificity platform. Breadth was defined as the fraction of unique TCRs that were SARS-CoV-2-associated, and depth was defined as the fraction of total T cells that were SARS-CoV-2-associated. Using the MIRA data, each spike-specific TCR was mapped to the spike region that the TCR reacts to and placed in a CD4 or CD8 class. Log10-transformed breadth and depth values were compared by one-way ANOVA with Sidak's multiple comparisons tests. The table was pulled from immuneACCESS by TCRdb, which kept in-frame rearrangements only. Such tables lose some clones; where checked, under half of the loss comes from unresolved V genes, and the rest has no known cause. Clone size and the V and J calls come from that table; the DNA yielded D and trimming. The sample includes about 130,000 clones, with 80% to 95% observed a single time. Of the sample, 6% to 7.5% is held by the ten largest clones.

In the paper's terms, the time point label means: about 28 days (+/-7) after the second vaccine dose. AZD1222 recipients given second doses at about 4 weeks or at about 12 weeks were pooled, since spike-specific TCR depth and breadth were not found to differ between the two schedules. Vaccinee samples were obtained from the UK trials COV001 and COV002, which included a single-blind randomized controlled phase 2/3 trial of AZD1222 (ChAdOx1 nCoV-19) in healthy adults. Trial participant PBMC samples were collected at day 0 and day 28 after the second dose for TCRbeta chain sequencing. Overall results and qualifications from the work: The 56-69-year group was small, and its depth increase did not reach significance, likely because of low power. Conclusions about previously exposed vaccinees are limited because only five to seven AZD1222 recipients were SARS-CoV-2 seropositive at baseline. Because no day 14 peak-response samples were available, repertoires were characterized only after the peak T cell response. Participants were mostly white British and included more females than males, and it was suggested by the authors that clonal diversity may have been underestimated. Vaccine-associated CD4 TCRs spanned the whole spike protein, with dominant responses in regions 160-218 and 743-854. Reportedly, almost half of the unique spike-specific TCRs recognized epitopes lying outside the regions that are mutated in the B.1.351 and B.1.1.7 variants. After two AZD1222 doses, both the breadth and the depth of spike-specific TCRs were significantly higher than at day 0 and than in MenACWY recipients.

Notes on this clone: Its antigen is unknown. Base quality data are lacking; no much larger clone is found one base away.

The sequencing here drew on peripheral blood, taken 28 days after the second AZD1222 dose. This receptor was identified in an adult who received the AZD1222 COVID-19 vaccine.

The encoded CDR3 is CASSSRNSYGYTF. Read as DNA, the sequence is TGTGCCAGCAGCTCCAGAAACAGCTATGGCTACACCTTC. This sequence uses TRBV11-2 and TRBJ1-2; no confident D gene assignment can be made. Cut back by 4 bases and 4 bases, the V and J ends lie 10 bases apart. For CDR1 and CDR2, the germline V gene lists SGHAT and FQNNGV. The CDR3 goes from the cysteine to the phenylalanine over 13 residues. Only the CDR3 portion is preserved as DNA: 39 bases, with reading frame beginning at the first base.